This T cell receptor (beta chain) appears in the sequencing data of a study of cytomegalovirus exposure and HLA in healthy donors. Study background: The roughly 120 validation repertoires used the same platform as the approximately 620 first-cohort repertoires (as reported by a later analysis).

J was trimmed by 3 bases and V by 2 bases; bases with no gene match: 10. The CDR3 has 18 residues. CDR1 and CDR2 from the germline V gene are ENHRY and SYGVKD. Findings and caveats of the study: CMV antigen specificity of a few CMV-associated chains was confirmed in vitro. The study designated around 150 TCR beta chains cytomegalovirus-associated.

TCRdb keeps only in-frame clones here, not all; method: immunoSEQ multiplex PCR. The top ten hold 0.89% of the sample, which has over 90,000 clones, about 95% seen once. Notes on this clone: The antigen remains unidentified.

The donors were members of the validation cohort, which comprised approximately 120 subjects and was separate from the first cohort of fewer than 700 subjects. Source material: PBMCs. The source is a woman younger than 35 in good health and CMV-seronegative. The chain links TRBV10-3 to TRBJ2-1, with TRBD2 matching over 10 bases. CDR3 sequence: CAISERVVAGGFYNEQFF. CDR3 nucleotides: TGTGCCATCAGTGAGCGGGTGGTAGCGGGGGGCTTCTACAATGAGCAGTTCTTC.